The TCR beta chain under discussion was sequenced for a study of identical twins. Deletions cut 2 bases from V and 1 base from J, with 9 bases between. Germline lookup yields CDR1 SGHRS and CDR2 YFSETQ. The length of the CDR3 is 14 residues. TCRdb re-called the 5' RACE reads through MiXCR, storing one row per CDR3 protein. In the table there are hundreds of thousands of distinct CDR3 sequences, 15% to 20% of which are singletons. The sample was also linked to a second study, of T cells expressing NK-cell markers.

Sequencing was carried out using PBMCs. This TCR came from a woman aged 18-35 years in good health. V and J are TRBV5-1 and TRBJ2-5; possible D gene TRBD1, 5 bases. In DNA, the CDR3 is TGCGCCAGCAGCTTCACAGGAGTCCAAGAGACCCAGTACTTC. The encoded protein is CASSFTGVQETQYF.